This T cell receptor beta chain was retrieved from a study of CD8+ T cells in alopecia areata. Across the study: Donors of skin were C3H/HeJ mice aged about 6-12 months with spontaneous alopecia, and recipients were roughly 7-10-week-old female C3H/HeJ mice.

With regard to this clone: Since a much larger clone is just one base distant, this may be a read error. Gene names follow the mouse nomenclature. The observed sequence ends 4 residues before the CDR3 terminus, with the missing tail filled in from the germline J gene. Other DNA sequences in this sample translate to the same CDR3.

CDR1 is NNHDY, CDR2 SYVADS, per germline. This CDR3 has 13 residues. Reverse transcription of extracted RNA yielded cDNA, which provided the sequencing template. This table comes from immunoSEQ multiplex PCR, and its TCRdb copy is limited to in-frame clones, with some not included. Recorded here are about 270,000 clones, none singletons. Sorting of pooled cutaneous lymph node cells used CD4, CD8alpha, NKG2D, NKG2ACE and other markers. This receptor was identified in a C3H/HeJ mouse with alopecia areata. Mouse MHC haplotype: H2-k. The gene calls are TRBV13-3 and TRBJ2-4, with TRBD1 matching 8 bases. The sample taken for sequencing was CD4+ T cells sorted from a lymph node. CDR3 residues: CASSDRGRNTLYF. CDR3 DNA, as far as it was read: TGTGCCAGCAGTGACAGGGGGCGGAAC.